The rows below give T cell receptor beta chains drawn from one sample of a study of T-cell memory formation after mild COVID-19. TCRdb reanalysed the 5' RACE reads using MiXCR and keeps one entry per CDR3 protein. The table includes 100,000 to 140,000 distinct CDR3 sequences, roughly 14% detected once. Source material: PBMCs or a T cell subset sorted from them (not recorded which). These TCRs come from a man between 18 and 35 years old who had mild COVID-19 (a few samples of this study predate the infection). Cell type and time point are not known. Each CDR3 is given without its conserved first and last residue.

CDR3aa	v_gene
ASSSTGSYEQY	TRBV6-5
ASSQVQVSYNEQF	TRBV3-1
ATRSWGNTGELF	TRBV12-3/TRBV12-4
ASGLRLAGRSETQY	TRBV5-4
ASSSLEGTGLNSYEQY	TRBV5-4
ASSVGSGNTIY	TRBV19
ASSLSATSGGLYNEQF	TRBV5-5
ASSKNRVPYGYT	TRBV25-1
ASSLSQQRGYGYT	TRBV7-9
ASSTTGGDNEQF	TRBV7-3
ASSPGLAGGTDTQY	TRBV5-1
ASSVDSERGVKNIQY	TRBV9
ASRTARQETQY	TRBV11-2
ASSPPELADQETQY	TRBV18
ASSVAPWGAMNTEAF	TRBV9
ASTEGTYEQY	TRBV10-3
ATSRGTSGLYNEQF	TRBV15
ASSPVGHEQY	TRBV18
ASSLEPDGATDTQY	TRBV5-1
SVEFRGREAF	TRBV29-1
ASSAGQQPLPRAF	TRBV5-4
ASSEGAPGGTEAF	TRBV5-5